One sample yielded the 27 T cell receptor beta chains listed below, sequenced in a study of shared clonotypes between healthy human individuals. The table came from immunoSEQ multiplex PCR; TCRdb's copy has only in-frame clones and leaves some out. Among around 600,000 clones listed, 98% were seen once. CD8 cells regarded as naive lacked CD45RO, were positively chosen for CCR7, and omitted terminally differentiated effector memory CD45RA+ cells. The specimen was naive CD8+ T cells sorted from blood. These receptor sequences come from a man aged 30-40 years in good health.

The chain joins TRBV7-6 to TRBJ2-3; possibly TRBD2 for D (6 bases). The V and J ends lost 5 bases and 4 bases respectively, with 13 bases between them. CDR1 is SGHVS and CDR2 is FNYEAQ in the germline V gene. The CDR3 contains 14 residues. The CDR3 bases are TGTGCCAGCAGCCAGCGGGTGGGCCCAGATACGCAGTATTTT. This codes for CASSQRVGPDTQYF.

This clone has just one count. This chain's CDR3 is CASSLYPSGQGETQYF. CDR3 coding DNA: TGCGCCAGCAGCTTGTACCCCTCGGGACAGGGAGAGACCCAGTACTTC. The chain joins TRBV5-1 to TRBJ2-5, with 9 nucleotides matching TRBD1. The J segment lost 4 bases and the V segment lost 1 base, leaving 8 bases of the junction unmatched. CDR1 SGHRS and CDR2 YFSETQ come from the germline V gene. CDR3 length: 16 residues.

Concerning this clone: The junction departs from germline at one end; a sequencing error may be responsible. The chain is built from TRBV10-1 and TRBJ2-1; D not resolved. Germline V gene data show CDR1 as WNHNN and CDR2 as SYGVQD (reference sequence). This CDR3 region has 13 residues. The CDR3 coding sequence is TGCGCCACCAGTTCAGGTGTCCACAATGAGCAGTTCTTC. Its protein is CATSSGVHNEQFF.

The CDR3 spells CASKTLDGGMKTQYF. CDR3 DNA sequence: TGTGCCAGCAAAACCCTAGACGGGGGCATGAAGACCCAGTACTTC. The chain couples TRBV25-1 to TRBJ2-5, with D perhaps assigned TRBD1 or TRBD2 (6 bases each). The ends were cut back, 7 bases at V and 6 bases at J, with 21 bases in the middle. The CDR3 is made up of 15 amino acids. The germline V gene has CDR1 MGHDK and CDR2 SYGVNS.

Points on this clone: The sample carries other DNA sequences with the same CDR3. V is TRBV9 and J is TRBJ2-3; D is undetermined. CDR3 size: 11 residues. Germline CDR1 is SGDLS and CDR2 is YYNGEE. V lost 8 bases and J lost 1, with 5 bases in between. Written as DNA, the CDR3 is TGTGCCAGTGGAGGCACAGATACGCAGTATTTT. It specifies CASGGTDTQYF.

This clone has a single count. J is TRBJ2-7 and V is TRBV30, with a weak D call TRBD1 (5 bases). V lost 3 bases and J lost 3, with 9 bases in between. The CDR3 extends over 12 amino acids. Germline CDR1 reads GTSNPN; CDR2 reads SVGIG (reference sequence). CDR3 in DNA: TGTGCCTGGAGAGCAGGGTACTACGAGCAGTACTTC. The encoded protein is CAWRAGYYEQYF.

The chain combines TRBV7-9 with TRBJ2-1, with TRBD2 as a possible D gene (7 bases). V dropped 2 bases and J dropped 8 bases, with 16 bases sitting between them. The CDR3 covers 15 residues. The V gene's germline CDR1 is SEHNR and CDR2 FQNEAQ (reference sequence). Here the CDR3 reads CASSLNVGGGDEQFF. CDR3 in DNA: TGTGCCAGCAGCTTAAATGTTGGCGGGGGCGATGAGCAGTTCTTC.

V gene TRBV20-1 combines with J gene TRBJ1-2; D gene unclear. V lost 0 bases, J lost 8 bases, and 7 bases lay in between. CDR1 is DFQATT, CDR2 SNEGSKA, per germline (reference sequence). The CDR3 totals 11 residues. The CDR3 DNA reads TGCAGTGCTAGAGATTGGAGGGGCTACACCTTC. Translating gives CSARDWRGYTF.

The J gene is TRBJ2-1, the V gene TRBV6-7, with 9 nucleotides matching TRBD2. TRBV6-7 is sorted into the ORF group, with uncertain function. V lost 0 bases, J lost 7 bases, and 7 bases stayed unmatched. The CDR3 length is 16 residues. The CDR3, as DNA: TGTGCCAGCAGTTACTCCGGGACTAGCCGGAGAAATGAGCAGTTCTTC. It encodes CASSYSGTSRRNEQFF.

The gene calls are TRBV7-9 and TRBJ2-1, with TRBD2 identical over 8 bases. V lost 5 bases and J lost 6; bases outside the gene matches: 6. Germline V gene lookup returns CDR1 SEHNR and CDR2 FQNEAQ (reference sequence). The CDR3 length is 14 residues. Here the CDR3 reads CASSPSGSFNEQFF. DNA for the CDR3: TGTGCCAGCAGCCCGAGCGGGAGTTTCAATGAGCAGTTCTTC.

This clone was seen a single time. V is TRBV2 and J is TRBJ1-2; a possible D gene is TRBD1 (5 bases). Trimming stripped 4 bases from V and 4 bases from J, with 25 bases between. CDR1 is SNHLY and CDR2 is FYNNEI in the germline V gene. The CDR3 is 18 residues long. DNA for the CDR3: TGTGCCAGCAGTGGGGGGGTCCGGGACCATCCACGGGGCTATGGCTACACCTTC. Translated: CASSGGVRDHPRGYGYTF. Using reference TRBV2 and TRBJ1-2 for the parts outside the CDR3, the full variable domain is EPEVTQTPSHQVTQMGQEVILRCVPISNHLYFYWYRQILGQKVEFLVSFYNNEISEKSEIFDDQFSVERPDGSNFTLKIRSTKLEDSAMYFCASSGGVRDHPRGYGYTFGSGTRLTVV.

This clone was seen a single time. This sequence joins TRBV4-3 and TRBJ1-1, with D hard to call. The CDR3 length is 15 residues. Germline loops: CDR1 LGHNA, CDR2 YSLEER. Trimming pared 0 bases from V and 0 bases from J, leaving 8 bases between. The CDR3 region is CASSQEEGMNTEAFF. The CDR3 DNA follows: TGCGCCAGCAGCCAAGAGGAAGGGATGAACACTGAAGCTTTCTTT.

The chain links TRBV5-5 to TRBJ2-5; 7 nucleotides match TRBD1. Germline V lookup: CDR1 SGHKS, CDR2 YYEKEE (reference sequence). After removal of 4 bases from V and 3 bases from J, the junction contained 6 bases not matched to a gene. The CDR3 has 14 amino acids. CDR3 sequence: CASSPGQLKETQYF. The CDR3 region has the DNA TGTGCCAGCAGCCCGGGACAGCTAAAAGAGACCCAGTACTTC.

This chain links TRBV18 with TRBJ2-7; D is uncertain. This CDR3 contains 14 residues. Germline CDR1 is KGHSH and CDR2 is LQKENI. Between the trimmed V and J ends, which lost 3 bases and 6 bases, there was a span of 15 bases. DNA of the CDR3: TGTGCCAGCTCACCGCCGGTAAGAATGGGCGAGCAGTACTTC. Translating gives CASSPPVRMGEQYF.

V usage is TRBV7-9 and J usage is TRBJ1-3; tentatively, D is TRBD1 (6 bases). The CDR3 sequence is 16 residues long. Trimming took 5 bases from V and 4 from J, leaving 18 bases between them. Germline V lookup: CDR1 SEHNR, CDR2 FQNEAQ (reference sequence). The CDR3 nucleotides are TGTGCCAGCAGCGGATCTACAGGGTCAGTAGGAAACACCATATATTTT. Protein product: CASSGSTGSVGNTIYF.

The J gene is TRBJ2-1, the V gene TRBV7-3, with 10 bases lining up with TRBD2. V shed 4 bases and J 4 bases; nucleotides not matched to a gene: 4. The CDR3 consists of 15 residues. In germline, CDR1 is SGHTA, CDR2 FQGTGA. The CDR3: CASSSAGGLYNEQFF. DNA for the CDR3: TGTGCCAGCAGCTCAGCGGGAGGGTTGTACAATGAGCAGTTCTTC.

This clone has only a few counts. The rearrangement joins TRBV7-9 to TRBJ2-5, with D possibly being TRBD1 (5 bases). Trimming took 7 bases from V and 4 from J, leaving 7 bases between them. Germline CDR1 reads SEHNR; CDR2 reads FQNEAQ (reference sequence). There are 11 residues in the CDR3. The CDR3 bases are TGTGCCAGCAAGGGGCTAGAGACCCAGTACTTC. Its translation: CASKGLETQYF.

This chain joins TRBV29-1 and TRBJ2-7, with a possible D match to TRBD1 (5 bases). The CDR3 totals 11 residues. Germline CDR1 and CDR2: SQVTM and ANQGSEA. V lost 7 bases, J lost 2 bases, and 9 bases lay in between. CDR3 loop: CSGKQAYEQYF. The DNA of the CDR3 is TGCAGCGGGAAACAGGCCTACGAGCAGTACTTC.

This chain joins TRBV20-1 and TRBJ2-7; TRBD1 aligns across 7 bases. With V trimmed by 6 bases and J by 5 bases, 4 bases remained unmatched. The germline V gene has CDR1 DFQATT and CDR2 SNEGSKA (reference sequence). The CDR3 contains 11 residues. The CDR3, as DNA: TGCAGTGCGGGACAGCTCAACGAGCAGTACTTC. This translates into CSAGQLNEQYF.

The V gene is TRBV9, the J gene TRBJ1-1; D call uncertain. In germline, CDR1 is SGDLS, CDR2 YYNGEE. The CDR3 is 15 amino acids. Deletions cut 0 bases from V and 0 bases from J, with 9 bases between. The CDR3 nucleotides read TGTGCCAGCAGCGTAGCGGACTTCATGAACACTGAAGCTTTCTTT. Protein: CASSVADFMNTEAFF.

The chain carries TRBV27 and TRBJ1-2; no definite D call. Per germline, CDR1 MNHEY and CDR2 SMNVEV (reference sequence). The CDR3 length is 13 residues. V dropped 3 bases and J dropped 4 bases, with 9 bases sitting between them. In DNA, the CDR3 is TGTGCCAGCAGTTTCGGTCAGAGCTATGGCTACACCTTC. This sequence encodes CASSFGQSYGYTF.

The J gene is TRBJ2-1, the V gene TRBV5-1, with 9 bases matching TRBD1. Germline V CDR1 and CDR2: SGHRS, YFSETQ. V lost 2 bases and J lost 5; bases outside the gene matches: 5. The CDR3 has 15 residues. The CDR3 protein is CASSFWTGVNNEQFF. The CDR3 DNA reads TGCGCCAGCAGCTTTTGGACAGGGGTGAACAATGAGCAGTTCTTC.

The rearrangement uses TRBV7-9 and TRBJ2-5; 12 bases match TRBD2. Germline CDR1 is SEHNR and CDR2 is FQNEAQ (reference sequence). V lost 2 bases, J lost 3 bases, and 7 bases stayed unmatched. CDR3 length: 17 amino acids. CDR3 sequence (DNA): TGTGCCAGCAGCTTACCGCCTAGCGGGAGGGCGAAAGAGACCCAGTACTTC. Its protein product is CASSLPPSGRAKETQYF.

This sequence joins TRBV5-4 and TRBJ2-1; 8 bases are shared with TRBD2. Germline CDR1 SGHNT, CDR2 YYREEE (reference sequence). CDR3 length: 16 amino acids. Unmatched junction bases numbered 13, after V lost 5 bases and J lost 6 bases. CDR3 nucleotides: TGTGCCAGCAGGTCACATCTAGCGGGCGCAGGCAATGAGCAGTTCTTC. Amino acid sequence: CASRSHLAGAGNEQFF. Full variable domain (rest looked up from reference TRBV5-4 and TRBJ2-1): ETGVTQSPTHLIKTRGQQVTLRCSSQSGHNTVSWYQQALGQGPQFIFQYYREEENGRGNFPPRFSGLQFPNYSSELNVNALELDDSALYLCASRSHLAGAGNEQFFGPGTRLTVL.

Turning to this clone: At one end, the junction sequence differs from germline, possibly due to a read error. The chain joins TRBV25-1 to TRBJ2-7; D gene ambiguous. CDR1 and CDR2 from the germline V gene are MGHDK and SYGVNS. This CDR3 is built from 11 residues. The DNA for the CDR3 is TGTGCCAGCAGTCTCTCCGACGAGCAGTACTTC. This codes for CASSLSDEQYF.

The chain recombines TRBV27 with TRBJ2-1; 8 nucleotides align to TRBD1. The CDR3 extends over 13 amino acids. The germline V gene has CDR1 MNHEY and CDR2 SMNVEV (reference sequence). V was clipped by 8 bases and J by 4 bases; unmatched bases: 4. The CDR3 reads CASSDRVYNEQFF. CDR3 bases: TGTGCCAGCTCGGACAGGGTATACAATGAGCAGTTCTTC.

This clone appeared once. The chain couples TRBV11-2 to TRBJ1-3, with D tentatively TRBD1 (5 bases). CDR1 and CDR2 (germline): SGHAT, FQNNGV. The CDR3 length is 16 residues. Trimming removed 0 bases at V and 0 bases at J, with 9 bases between. The DNA for the CDR3 is TGTGCCAGCAGCTTAGAATTGGGGGGCTCTGGAAACACCATATATTTT. It codes for CASSLELGGSGNTIYF.